The subject of this entry is one T cell receptor beta chain. This clonotype was seen a few times. Its antigen is currently not known. Base qualities were left out, and no much larger clone turns up one base away. Library generation was performed with RT-PCR. Sequencing used a NextSeq 550. TCRdb's own reprocessing of the public reads used fastp at Q25 and MiXCR and kept productive beta chains. Each CDR3 protein gets just one entry, which takes the most common genes and DNA from the rows behind it. In this sample the table shows some 880,000 distinct CDR3 sequences, roughly 18% of which occur a single time. The top ten clones comprise 5% to 6.5% of the sample. From the germline V gene, CDR1 is ENHRY and CDR2 is SYGVKD. Measured from the cysteine to the phenylalanine, the CDR3 is 14 residues long. The CDR3 DNA has 42 bases and is translated from base 1. V is clipped by 6 bases and J by 3 bases, and the sequence between their germline boundaries is 15 bases long.

The data derive from a study of patients and donors after allogeneic stem cell transplantation (dated by TCRdb to about 2020). Specimen: blood, either unsorted or a sorted T cell fraction (not recorded which). The sequence links TRBV10-3 to TRBJ2-7, and perhaps TRBD2 as D gene, on 6 matching bases. The TCR comes from a human donor who was either an allogeneic HSCT recipient or a stem cell or donor lymphocyte infusion donor (not recorded which). It is not recorded whose cells these are; they may come from a transplant donor. The nucleotide sequence reads TGTGCCATCAGCGGCGGGACGGGCGTCTACGAGCAGTACTTC. The resulting protein is CAISGGTGVYEQYF.